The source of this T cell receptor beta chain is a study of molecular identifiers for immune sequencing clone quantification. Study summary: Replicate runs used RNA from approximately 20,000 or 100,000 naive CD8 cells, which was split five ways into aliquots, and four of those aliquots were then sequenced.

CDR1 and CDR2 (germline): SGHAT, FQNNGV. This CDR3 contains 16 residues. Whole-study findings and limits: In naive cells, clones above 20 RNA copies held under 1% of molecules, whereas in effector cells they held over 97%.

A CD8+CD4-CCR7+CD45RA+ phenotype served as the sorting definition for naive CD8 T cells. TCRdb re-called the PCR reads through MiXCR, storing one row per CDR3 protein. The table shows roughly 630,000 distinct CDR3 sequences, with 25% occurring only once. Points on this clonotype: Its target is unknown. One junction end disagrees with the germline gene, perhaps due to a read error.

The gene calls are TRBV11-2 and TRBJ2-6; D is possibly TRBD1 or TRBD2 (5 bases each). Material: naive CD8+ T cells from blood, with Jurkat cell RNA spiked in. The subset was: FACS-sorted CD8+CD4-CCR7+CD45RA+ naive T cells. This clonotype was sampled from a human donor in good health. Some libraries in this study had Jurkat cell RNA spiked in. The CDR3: CANSEGFVSGANALTF. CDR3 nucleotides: TGTGCCAACAGCGAGGGGTTTGTTTCTGGGGCCAACGCTCTGACTTTC.